This T cell receptor beta chain is from a study of T cell repertoires in cytomegalovirus infection. Study information: Evidence of both CMV infection and a matching HLA type came from public TCR beta signatures.

The CDR3 runs 14 residues. Per the germline V gene, CDR1 is MNHEY and CDR2 is SVGAGI. Trimming removed 0 bases from V and 4 bases from J, with 9 bases in between. General study points: Across the ex vivo response, the dominant clonotypes were HLA-C-restricted CMV-specific TCR beta clonotypes. Cumulated frequencies of public TCR beta families served to identify carriers of CMV plus the relevant HLA.

This clonotype was seen many times. Its cognate antigen is unknown. TCRdb used MiXCR to reprocess the reads, holding one entry per CDR3 protein. The sample consists of around 630,000 distinct CDR3 sequences, 24% of them appearing once. This clonotype originated in a human donor in good health (CMV status not recorded). Some clones in this sample may be carry-over from other donors' samples. This rearrangement joins TRBV6-5 to TRBJ1-2; D is uncertain. The sample was CD8+ T cells from PBMCs. CDR3 sequence reads: CASSYSTGFYGYTF. The CDR3 bases are TGTGCCAGCAGTTACTCGACGGGATTCTATGGCTACACCTTC.